The rows below give T cell receptor beta chains drawn from one sample of a study of blood T cell repertoires in COVID-19. TCRdb keeps only in-frame clones here, not all; method: immunoSEQ multiplex PCR. The table lists about 290,000 clones, about 89% of them singletons, with 1.7% in the top ten. The specimen sequenced was PBMCs or T cells enriched from blood (not recorded which). The receptor set was obtained from a woman aged 40-49 years who had recovered from COVID-19. The CDR3 runs from the conserved cysteine through the conserved F or W.

TRBJ1-5	16	TRBV19	CASSLGGTVRNQPQHF
TRBJ1-5	12	TRBV29-1	CSVGGGNQPQHF
TRBJ1-2	14	TRBV6-5	CASSSTDRNYGYTF
TRBJ1-2	14	TRBV5-1	CASSLESPNYGYTF
TRBJ1-2	14	TRBV5-5	CASSSTGGPYGYTF
TRBJ1-1	14	TRBV4-2	CASSQGTAPWWEVF
TRBJ1-2	15	TRBV7-9	CASSQTDSLNYGYTF
TRBJ2-5	16	TRBV7-8	CASTPRAGAGKETQYF
TRBJ2-2	14	TRBV18	CASSLGQDTGELFF
TRBJ2-2	14	TRBV6-5	CASSQQQGYRELFF
TRBJ2-7	17	TRBV25-1	CASSEYTGSRSFHEQYF
TRBJ2-7	14	TRBV7-2	CASSPRQGSHEQYF
TRBJ2-1	15	TRBV19	CASSQEGGAYNEQFF
TRBJ1-1	16	TRBV6-5	CASSYQWTGLNTEAFF
TRBJ1-4	12	TRBV30	CALGATNEKLFF
TRBJ2-3	18	TRBV2	CASIHKGASGPFTDTQYF
TRBJ1-5	16	TRBV19	CASSPLGAPGGQPQHF
TRBJ2-5	15	TRBV18	CASSPTVGPQETQYF
TRBJ2-3	17	TRBV18	CASSPVGLAGGSDTQYF
TRBJ2-7	15	TRBV5-1	CASSLDPAASYEQYF
TRBJ1-2	16	TRBV5-4	CASSPTGAQTYYGYTF
TRBJ1-5	15	TRBV19	CASHPGRVGNQPQHF
TRBJ1-6	15	TRBV5-1	CASSWNRVGDSPLHF
TRBJ2-7	15	TRBV18	CASSLQGKGSYEQYF
TRBJ2-2	16	TRBV5-1	CASSAYRGPGTGELFF
TRBJ2-2	16	TRBV3-1/TRBV3-2	CASSQAGGPSTGELFF
TRBJ2-2	12	TRBV3-1/TRBV3-2	CASSRSRMELFF
TRBJ1-2	15	TRBV11-2	CASSSLQGAFPRYTF
TRBJ1-2	14	TRBV5-1	CASSHQGGDYGYTF
TRBJ2-3	12	TRBV5-1	CASSISTDTQYF
TRBJ2-7	14	TRBV6-5	CASSSPRQGSEQYF
TRBJ2-7	15	TRBV4-1	CASSQRGQGIYEQYF
TRBJ1-5	17	TRBV9	CASSVRDGTGENQPQHF
TRBJ2-3	19	TRBV13	CASSLRASGGAGDTDTQYF
TRBJ1-1	17	TRBV3-1/TRBV3-2	CASSPVVGQGAQTEAFF
TRBJ1-2	13	TRBV30	CAWSVQQGDGYTF
TRBJ2-6	16	TRBV2	CASSRSGVTGANVLTF
TRBJ2-5	18	TRBV7-8	CASSFRLAGGPVQETQYF
TRBJ1-4	17	TRBV5-4	CASSSWRGGATNEKLFF
TRBJ2-3	13	TRBV6-4	CASSDSGPSGQYF
TRBJ2-7	15	TRBV9	CASSVYGSNDYEQYF
TRBJ1-1	14	TRBV3-1/TRBV3-2	CASSDTNGQGEAFF
TRBJ1-2	14	TRBV5-6	CASSLARQAYGYTF
TRBJ1-5	16	TRBV19	CASSRGTAGGNQPQHF
TRBJ1-1	12	TRBV3-1/TRBV3-2	CASSQSEGGAFF
TRBJ2-3	16	TRBV15	CATSRVPAGGGDTQYF
TRBJ1-1	13	TRBV14	CASSRDRGSEAFF
TRBJ2-1	15	TRBV7-3	CASSLDRGGQNEQFF